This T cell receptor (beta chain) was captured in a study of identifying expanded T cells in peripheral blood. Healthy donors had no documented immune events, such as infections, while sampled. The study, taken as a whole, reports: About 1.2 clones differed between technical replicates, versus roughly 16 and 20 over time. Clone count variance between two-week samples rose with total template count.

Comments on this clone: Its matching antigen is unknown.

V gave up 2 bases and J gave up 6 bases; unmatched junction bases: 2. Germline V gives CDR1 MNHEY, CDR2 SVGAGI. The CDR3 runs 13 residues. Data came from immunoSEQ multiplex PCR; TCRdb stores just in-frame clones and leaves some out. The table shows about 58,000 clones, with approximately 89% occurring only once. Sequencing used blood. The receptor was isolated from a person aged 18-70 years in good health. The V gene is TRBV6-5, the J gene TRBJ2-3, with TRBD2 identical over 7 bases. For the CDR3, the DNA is TGTGCCAGCAGTTACGTGCGGGGGGATACGCAGTATTTT. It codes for CASSYVRGDTQYF.